This T cell receptor beta chain was observed in a study of shared clonotypes between healthy human individuals. The CDR3 spans 14 residues. Germline V gene data show CDR1 as SGHRS and CDR2 as YFSETQ. Losses at the gene ends were 3 bases for V and 4 bases for J; bases not matched to a gene: 1. Comments on this clone: In the same sample, other DNA sequences code for this CDR3.

The split of CD4+ cells yielded CD45RA+ naive and CD45RA-negative memory subsets. Sequencing was performed with immunoSEQ multiplex PCR; in TCRdb, only in-frame clones are kept and a portion is missing. Among 2.5 million or so clones listed, roughly nine tenths were seen once. The chain carries TRBV5-1 and TRBJ2-2; 9 bases align to TRBD1. The sample taken for sequencing was naive CD4+ T cells sorted from blood. Documented subset: CD45RA+ positively selected. This TCR came from a man aged 18 to 35 in good health. The CDR3 nucleotides are TGCGCCAGCAGCTCGGGACAGGGCACCGGGGAGCTGTTTTTT. Translated, it gives CASSSGQGTGELFF.